This T cell receptor beta chain stems from a study of blood T cell repertoires in COVID-19. Germline V gives CDR1 LGHNA, CDR2 YNFKEQ. This CDR3 comprises 15 residues. Trimming removed 1 base from V and 3 bases from J, with 12 bases in between. This clone was seen a handful of times. Per the original data handling: Amplifying reference gene primers gave estimates of nucleated cell counts. Sequencing used immunoSEQ multiplex PCR; TCRdb keeps in-frame clones, though not all of them. Clone size and V and J calls were adopted from that table, with D and trimming inferred from the DNA. The sample has 50,000 to 65,000 clones; under 85% are singletons.

Sequencing was carried out using peripheral blood. This receptor was taken from a woman aged 50 to 60 with active or convalescent COVID-19. The chain carries TRBV4-2 and TRBJ2-5; D might be TRBD1 (6 bases). CDR3 protein: CASSQVLNREETQYF. CDR3 in DNA: TGTGCCAGCAGCCAAGTCCTGAACAGGGAAGAGACCCAGTACTTC.